This TCR beta chain comes out of a study of T cells expressing NK-cell markers. About this clonotype itself: The antigen remains unidentified.

From its re-call of the 5' RACE reads, TCRdb lists each CDR3 protein once, without DNA. This repertoire includes 150,000 to 200,000 distinct CDR3 sequences. Findings of the study overall: The study found these clonotypes also leading the CD3+CD56-NKG2C+ fraction in four donors.

The CDR3 extends over 17 amino acids. Per germline, CDR1 MNHNS and CDR2 SASEGT. V is TRBV6-1 and J is TRBJ2-1; TCRdb returns TRBD1, unconfirmable since there is no DNA. The origin of this receptor is a man aged 18-70 years in good health. The sequenced material came from blood T cells: a sorted CD56 or NKG2C T cell subset, CD4+ or CD8+ T cells, or bulk PBMC T cells (not recorded which). CDR3 region: CASSEGGGVSSYNEQFF.